This T cell receptor (beta chain) was obtained from a study of T cells after yellow fever vaccination. A process of 5'RACE template switching, which added a universal primer site and UMIs, was used to make TCR cDNA. From the 5' RACE reads, TCRdb called clonotypes with MiXCR, one entry per CDR3 protein. The data contain about 630,000 distinct CDR3 sequences, around 12% of them singletons. The CDR3 is 15 amino acids. The V gene lost 5 bases and the J gene lost 3 bases, with 16 bases spanning the gap. Germline V gives CDR1 SGHAT, CDR2 FQNNGV. Details on this clonotype: Antigen specificity is unknown.

The study, taken as a whole, reports: The secondary response showed a weaker magnitude and a faster peak, day 5 versus 15. Only a small proportion of the clonotypes turned up in both the CD4 and the CD8 compartments, likely arising from convergent recombination.

The origin of this receptor is a young man who received the YFV17D yellow fever vaccine. The material sequenced was PBMCs, taken on the day of the yellow fever booster vaccination. The chain employs TRBV11-2 and TRBJ2-5; possibly TRBD1 or TRBD2 for D (5 bases each). The CDR3 sequence is CASSIGTYFEETQYF. CDR3 in DNA: TGTGCCAGCAGCATCGGGACGTATTTTGAAGAGACCCAGTACTTC. The entire variable domain, with the rest obtained from reference TRBV11-2 and TRBJ2-5, is as follows: EAGVAQSPRYKIIEKRQSVAFWCNPISGHATLYWYQQILGQGPKLLIQFQNNGVVDDSQLPKDRFSAERLKGVDSTLKIQPAKLEDSAVYLCASSIGTYFEETQYFGPGTRLLVL.